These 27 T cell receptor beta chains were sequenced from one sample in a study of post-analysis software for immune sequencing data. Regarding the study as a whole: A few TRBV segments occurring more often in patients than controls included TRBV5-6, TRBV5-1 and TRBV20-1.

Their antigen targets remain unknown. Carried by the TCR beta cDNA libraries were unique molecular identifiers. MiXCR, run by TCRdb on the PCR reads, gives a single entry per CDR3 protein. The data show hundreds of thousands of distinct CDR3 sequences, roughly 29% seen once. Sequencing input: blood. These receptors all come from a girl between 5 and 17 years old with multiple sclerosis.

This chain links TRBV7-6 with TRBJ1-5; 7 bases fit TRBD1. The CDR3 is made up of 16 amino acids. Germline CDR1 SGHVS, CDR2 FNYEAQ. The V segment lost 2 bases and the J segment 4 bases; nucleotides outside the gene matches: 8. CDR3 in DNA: TGTGCCAGCAGCTTACAGGGGGGATCGAGTAATCAGCCCCAGCATTTT. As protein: CASSLQGGSSNQPQHF.

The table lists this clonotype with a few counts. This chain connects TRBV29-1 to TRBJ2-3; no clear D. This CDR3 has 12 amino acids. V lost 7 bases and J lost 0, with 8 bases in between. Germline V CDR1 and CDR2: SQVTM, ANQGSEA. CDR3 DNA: TGCAGCGCGACGCCTAGCACAGATACGCAGTATTTT. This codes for CSATPSTDTQYF.

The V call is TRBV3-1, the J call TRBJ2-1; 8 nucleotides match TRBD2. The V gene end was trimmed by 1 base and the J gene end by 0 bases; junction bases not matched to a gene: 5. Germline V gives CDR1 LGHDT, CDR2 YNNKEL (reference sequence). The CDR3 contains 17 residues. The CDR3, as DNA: TGTGCCAGCAGCCAAGTGTTAAGCGGGAGCTCCTACAATGAGCAGTTCTTC. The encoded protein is CASSQVLSGSSYNEQFF.

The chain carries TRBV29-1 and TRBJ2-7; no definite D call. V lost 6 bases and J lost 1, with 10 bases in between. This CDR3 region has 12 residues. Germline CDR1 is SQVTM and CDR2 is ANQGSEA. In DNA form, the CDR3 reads TGCAGCGTGGAACTTGGTTCCTACGAGCAGTACTTC. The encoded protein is CSVELGSYEQYF.

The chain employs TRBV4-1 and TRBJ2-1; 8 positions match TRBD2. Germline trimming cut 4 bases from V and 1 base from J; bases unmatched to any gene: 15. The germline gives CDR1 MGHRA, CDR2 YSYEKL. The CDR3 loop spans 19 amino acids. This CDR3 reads CASSRIVVTGGQSYNEQFF. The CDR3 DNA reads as TGCGCCAGCAGCCGGATCGTGGTAACGGGAGGGCAATCCTACAATGAGCAGTTCTTC.

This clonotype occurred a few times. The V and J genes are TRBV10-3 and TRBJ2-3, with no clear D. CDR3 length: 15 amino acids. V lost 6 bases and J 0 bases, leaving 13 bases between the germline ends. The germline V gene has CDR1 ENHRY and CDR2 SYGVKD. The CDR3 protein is CAIRVGSASTDTQYF. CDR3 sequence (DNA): TGTGCCATCAGAGTGGGCTCCGCTAGCACAGATACGCAGTATTTT.

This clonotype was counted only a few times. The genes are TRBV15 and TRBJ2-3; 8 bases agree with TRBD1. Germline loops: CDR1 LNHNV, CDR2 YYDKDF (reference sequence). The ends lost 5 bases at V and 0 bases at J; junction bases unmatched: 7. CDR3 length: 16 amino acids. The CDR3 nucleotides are TGTGCCACCAGCGAAGGGACAGGTGATAGCACAGATACGCAGTATTTT. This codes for CATSEGTGDSTDTQYF.

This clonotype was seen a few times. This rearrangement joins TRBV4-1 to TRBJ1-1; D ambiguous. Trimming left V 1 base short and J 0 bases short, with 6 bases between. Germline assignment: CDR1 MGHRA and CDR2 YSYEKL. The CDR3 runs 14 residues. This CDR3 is CASSQGRLNTEAFF. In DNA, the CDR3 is TGCGCCAGCAGCCAAGGTCGGCTGAACACTGAAGCTTTCTTT.

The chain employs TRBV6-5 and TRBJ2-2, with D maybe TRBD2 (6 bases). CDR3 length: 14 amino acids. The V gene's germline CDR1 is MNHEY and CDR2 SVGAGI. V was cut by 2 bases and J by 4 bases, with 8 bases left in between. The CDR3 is CASSYLTSTGELFF. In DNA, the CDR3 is TGTGCCAGCAGTTACCTGACTAGCACCGGGGAGCTGTTTTTT.

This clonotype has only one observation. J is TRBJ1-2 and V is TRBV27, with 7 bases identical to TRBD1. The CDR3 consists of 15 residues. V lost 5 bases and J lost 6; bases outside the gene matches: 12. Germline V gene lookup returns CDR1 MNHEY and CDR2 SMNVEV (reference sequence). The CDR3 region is CASSPMTGSRDGYTF. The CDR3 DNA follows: TGTGCCAGCAGTCCCATGACAGGGAGCCGAGATGGCTACACCTTC.

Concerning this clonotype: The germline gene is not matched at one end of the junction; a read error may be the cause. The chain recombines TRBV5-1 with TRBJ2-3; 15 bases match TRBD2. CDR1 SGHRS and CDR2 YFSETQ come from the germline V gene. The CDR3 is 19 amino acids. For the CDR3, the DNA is TGCGTCAGCAGCTCGGGACTAGCGGGAGGAACTACTAGCACAGATACGCAGTATTTT. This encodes CVSSSGLAGGTTSTDTQYF.

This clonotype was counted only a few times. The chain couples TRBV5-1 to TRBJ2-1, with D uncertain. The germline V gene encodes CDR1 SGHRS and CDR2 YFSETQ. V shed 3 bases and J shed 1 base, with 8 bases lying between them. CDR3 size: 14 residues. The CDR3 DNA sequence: TGCGCCAGCAGCTCGGACCTATCCTACAATGAGCAGTTCTTC. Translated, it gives CASSSDLSYNEQFF.

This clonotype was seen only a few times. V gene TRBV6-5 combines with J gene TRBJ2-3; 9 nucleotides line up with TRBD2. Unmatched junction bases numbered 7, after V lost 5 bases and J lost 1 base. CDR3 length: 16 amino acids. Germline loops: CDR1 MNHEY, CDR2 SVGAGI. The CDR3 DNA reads TGTGCCAGCAGTCGCGGGGGGGTAGCGGGCACAGATACGCAGTATTTT. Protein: CASSRGGVAGTDTQYF.

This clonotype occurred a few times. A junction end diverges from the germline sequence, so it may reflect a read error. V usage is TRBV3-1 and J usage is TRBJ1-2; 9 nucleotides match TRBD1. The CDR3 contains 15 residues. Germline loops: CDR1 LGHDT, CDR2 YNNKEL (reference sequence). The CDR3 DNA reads TGTGCCAGCAGCCAAGCGGGACAGGGAACCTATGGCAACACCTTC. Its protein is CASSQAGQGTYGNTF. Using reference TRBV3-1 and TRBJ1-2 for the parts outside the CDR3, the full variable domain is DTAVSQTPKYLVTQMGNDKSIKCEQNLGHDTMYWYKQDSKKFLKIMFSYNNKELIINETVPNRFSPKSPDKAHLNLHINSLELGDSAVYFCASSQAGQGTYGNTFGSGTRLTVV.

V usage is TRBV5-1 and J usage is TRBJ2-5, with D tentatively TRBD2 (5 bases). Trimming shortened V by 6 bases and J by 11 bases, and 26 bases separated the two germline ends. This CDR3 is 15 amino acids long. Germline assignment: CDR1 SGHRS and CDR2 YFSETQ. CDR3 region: CASNSGSSGVDEQYF. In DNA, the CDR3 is TGCGCCAGCAACTCGGGGTCGTCGGGTGTGGATGAGCAGTACTTC.

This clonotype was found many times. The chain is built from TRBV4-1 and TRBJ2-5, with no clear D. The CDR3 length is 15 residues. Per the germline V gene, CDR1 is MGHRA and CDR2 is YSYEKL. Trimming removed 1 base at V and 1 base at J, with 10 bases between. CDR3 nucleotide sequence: TGCGCCAGCAGCCAAGTCGTACGGACCCAAGAGACCCAGTACTTC. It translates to CASSQVVRTQETQYF.

CDR3 coding DNA: TGTGCCAGCAGTTACTCGAGTAATTTTAATCAGCCCCAGCATTTT. It encodes CASSYSSNFNQPQHF. The rearrangement links TRBV6-2 or TRBV6-3 to TRBJ1-5; no firm D call. Trimming took off 0 bases at V and 4 bases at J, with 10 bases between the two ends. Per the germline V gene, CDR1 is MNHEY and CDR2 is SVGEGT. The CDR3 covers 15 residues.

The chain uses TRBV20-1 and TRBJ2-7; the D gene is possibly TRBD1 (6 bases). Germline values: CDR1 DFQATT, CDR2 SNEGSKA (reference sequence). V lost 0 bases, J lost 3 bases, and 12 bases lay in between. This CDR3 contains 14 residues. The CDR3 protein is CSARESRGDYEQYF. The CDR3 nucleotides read TGCAGTGCTAGAGAGTCCAGGGGAGACTACGAGCAGTACTTC.

In nucleotides, the CDR3 is TGCAGTGCTAAGTCCCAATCCCCCGGACAGCACCGTCCGCAGTTCTTC. Encoded protein: CSAKSQSPGQHRPQFF. This chain joins TRBV20-1 and TRBJ2-1, with D maybe TRBD1 (6 bases). The CDR3 extends over 16 amino acids. Trimming shortened V by 4 bases and J by 12 bases, and 28 bases separated the two germline ends. Germline V gene sequence: CDR1 DFQATT, CDR2 SNEGSKA (reference sequence).

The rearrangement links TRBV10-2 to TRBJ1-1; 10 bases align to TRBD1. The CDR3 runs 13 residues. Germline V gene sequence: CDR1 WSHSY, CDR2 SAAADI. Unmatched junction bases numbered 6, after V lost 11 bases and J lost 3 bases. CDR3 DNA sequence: TGCGCCTGCCGGGACAGGGGAGACACTGAAGCTTTCTTT. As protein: CACRDRGDTEAFF.

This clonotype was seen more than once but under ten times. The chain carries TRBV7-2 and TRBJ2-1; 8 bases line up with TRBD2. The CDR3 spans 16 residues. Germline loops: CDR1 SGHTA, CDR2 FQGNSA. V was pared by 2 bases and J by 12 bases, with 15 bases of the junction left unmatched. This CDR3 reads CASSLFAVGSGIRQFF. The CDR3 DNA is TGTGCCAGCAGCTTATTTGCGGTGGGTAGCGGGATACGGCAGTTCTTC.

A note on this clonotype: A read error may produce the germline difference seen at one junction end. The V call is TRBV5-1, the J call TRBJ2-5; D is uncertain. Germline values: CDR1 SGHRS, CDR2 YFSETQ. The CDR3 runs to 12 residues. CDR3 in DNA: TGCGCCAGCAACTTGGCCATGGAGACCCAGTACTTC. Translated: CASNLAMETQYF.

CDR3 loop: CSARDRWGDTQYF. Written as DNA, the CDR3 is TGCAGTGCTAGAGATCGCTGGGGGGATACGCAGTATTTT. The V gene is TRBV20-1, the J gene TRBJ2-3; D assignment may be TRBD1 or TRBD2 (5 bases each). V dropped 0 bases and J dropped 6 bases, with 10 bases sitting between them. The germline V gene encodes CDR1 DFQATT and CDR2 SNEGSKA (reference sequence). The CDR3 length is 13 residues.

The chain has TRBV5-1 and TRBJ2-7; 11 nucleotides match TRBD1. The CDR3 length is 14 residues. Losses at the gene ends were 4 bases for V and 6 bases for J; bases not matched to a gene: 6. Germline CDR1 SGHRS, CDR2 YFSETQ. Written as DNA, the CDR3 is TGCGCCAGCAGCCTGGGACAGGGGGTTCGCGAGCAGTACTTC. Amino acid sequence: CASSLGQGVREQYF.

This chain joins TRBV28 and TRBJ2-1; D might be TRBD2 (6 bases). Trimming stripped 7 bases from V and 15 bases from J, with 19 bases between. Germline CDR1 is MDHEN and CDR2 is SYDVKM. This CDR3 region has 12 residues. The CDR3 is CASNTMNSGWFF. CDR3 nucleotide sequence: TGTGCCAGCAATACTATGAACAGCGGGTGGTTCTTC.

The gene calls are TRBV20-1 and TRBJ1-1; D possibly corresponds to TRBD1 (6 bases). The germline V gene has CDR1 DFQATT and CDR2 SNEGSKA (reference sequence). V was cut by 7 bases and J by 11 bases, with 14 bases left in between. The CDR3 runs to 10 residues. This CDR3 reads CSVRGDFAFF. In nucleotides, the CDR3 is TGCAGTGTTAGGGGGGACTTTGCTTTCTTT.

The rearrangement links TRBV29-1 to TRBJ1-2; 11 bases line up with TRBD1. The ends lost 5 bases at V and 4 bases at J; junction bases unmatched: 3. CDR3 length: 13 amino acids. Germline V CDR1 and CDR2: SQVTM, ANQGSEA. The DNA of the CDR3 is TGCAGCGTTAGGACAGGGGGCGGCTATGGCTACACCTTC. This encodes CSVRTGGGYGYTF.